Sequencing of this T cell receptor beta chain was carried out in a study of cytomegalovirus exposure and HLA in healthy donors. Points from the study as a whole: The classifier reportedly diagnosed cytomegalovirus status with high sensitivity and specificity. Previous analysis showed most TCR beta V segments were productive about 87% or about 30% of the time.

On this clone: The target antigen is unknown.

Use of 60 Vbeta and 13 Jbeta primers characterized the PCR. Measured with immunoSEQ multiplex PCR; TCRdb has only the in-frame clones, and not every one. The sample shows under 200,000 clones, roughly 82% of them seen only once. V was clipped by 1 base and J by 8 bases, with 17 bases between them. Germline CDR1 and CDR2: SGHTA and FQGNSA. The CDR3 is made up of 16 amino acids. Sample: PBMCs. The chain recombines TRBV7-2 with TRBJ1-4, with TRBD1 as a possible D gene (5 bases). The sequence was collected from a girl between 10 and 17 years old in good health and CMV-seropositive. The CDR3 bases are TGTGCCAGCAGCTTAGGTTTCTCGGCAGGGTGGGAAAAACTGTTTTTT. Amino acids: CASSLGFSAGWEKLFF.